This TCR beta chain was sequenced for a study of post-analysis software for immune sequencing data. The CDR3 contains 14 residues. The ends were cut back, 3 bases at V and 8 bases at J, with 13 bases in the middle. Germline CDR1 and CDR2: MDHEN and SYDVKM. As regards this clonotype: The antigen is unknown.

Unique molecular identifiers were built into the TCR beta cDNA libraries. TCRdb itself ran the PCR reads through MiXCR, one entry per CDR3 protein. This table has around 400,000 distinct CDR3 sequences, approximately 38% appearing once. Study-wide points: Versus controls, multiple sclerosis patients showed significantly lower diversity (normalized Chao1). Samples made in the same batch grouped tightly together by F measure. Patients used roughly five TRBV segments, including TRBV5-6, TRBV5-1 and TRBV20-1, more often than controls.

The chain recombines TRBV28 with TRBJ1-4; TRBD1 is a possible D gene (5 bases). The sample consisted of blood. The sequence was obtained from a girl between 2 and 10 years old with multiple sclerosis. The CDR3 bases are TGTGCCAGCAGTTTTGGCGGGGGAGGCGAAAAACTGTTTTTT. Residues: CASSFGGGGEKLFF.